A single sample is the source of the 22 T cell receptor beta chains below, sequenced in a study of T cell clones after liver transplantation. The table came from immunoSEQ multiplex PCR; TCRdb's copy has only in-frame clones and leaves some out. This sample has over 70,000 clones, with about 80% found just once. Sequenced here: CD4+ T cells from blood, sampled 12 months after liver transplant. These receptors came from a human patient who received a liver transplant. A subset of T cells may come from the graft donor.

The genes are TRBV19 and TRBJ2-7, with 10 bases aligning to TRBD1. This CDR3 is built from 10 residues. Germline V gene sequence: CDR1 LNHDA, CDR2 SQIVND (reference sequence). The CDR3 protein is CGTGGYEQYF. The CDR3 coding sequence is TGTGGGACAGGGGGTTACGAGCAGTACTTC.

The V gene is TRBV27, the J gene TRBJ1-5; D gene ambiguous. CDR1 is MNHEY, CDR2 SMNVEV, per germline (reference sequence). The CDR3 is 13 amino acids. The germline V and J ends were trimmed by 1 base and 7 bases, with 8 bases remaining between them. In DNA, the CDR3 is TGTGCCAGCAGTTTATGGAGAGGCCAGCCCCAGCATTTT. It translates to CASSLWRGQPQHF.

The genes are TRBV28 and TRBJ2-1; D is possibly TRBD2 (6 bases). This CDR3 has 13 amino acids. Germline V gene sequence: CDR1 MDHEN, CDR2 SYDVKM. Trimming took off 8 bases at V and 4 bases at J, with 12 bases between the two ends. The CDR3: CASRGTEYNEQFF. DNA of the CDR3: TGTGCCAGCCGGGGGACCGAGTACAATGAGCAGTTCTTC.

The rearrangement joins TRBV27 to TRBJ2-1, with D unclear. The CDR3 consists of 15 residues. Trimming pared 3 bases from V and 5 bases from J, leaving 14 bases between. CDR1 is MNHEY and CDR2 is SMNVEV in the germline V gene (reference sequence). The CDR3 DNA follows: TGTGCCAGCAGTTTCTCGCGCCTTGGGGACAATGAGCAGTTCTTC. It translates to CASSFSRLGDNEQFF.

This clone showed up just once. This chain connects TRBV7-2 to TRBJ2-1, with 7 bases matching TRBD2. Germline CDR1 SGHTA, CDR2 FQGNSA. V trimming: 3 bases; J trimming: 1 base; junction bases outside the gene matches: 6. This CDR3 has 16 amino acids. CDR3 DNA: TGTGCCAGCAGCTTTCAAAGGACTAGTTCCTACAATGAGCAGTTCTTC. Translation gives CASSFQRTSSYNEQFF. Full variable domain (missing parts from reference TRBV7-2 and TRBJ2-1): GAGVSQSPSNKVTEKGKDVELRCDPISGHTALYWYRQSLGQGLEFLIYFQGNSAPDKSGLPSDRFSAERTGGSVSTLTIQRTQQEDSAVYLCASSFQRTSSYNEQFFGPGTRLTVL.

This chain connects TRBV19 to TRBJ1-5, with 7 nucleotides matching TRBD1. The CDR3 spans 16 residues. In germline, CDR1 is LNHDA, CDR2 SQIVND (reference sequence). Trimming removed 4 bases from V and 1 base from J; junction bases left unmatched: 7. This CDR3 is CASSTEATGSNQPQHF. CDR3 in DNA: TGTGCCAGTAGTACGGAGGCGACAGGGAGCAATCAGCCCCAGCATTTT.

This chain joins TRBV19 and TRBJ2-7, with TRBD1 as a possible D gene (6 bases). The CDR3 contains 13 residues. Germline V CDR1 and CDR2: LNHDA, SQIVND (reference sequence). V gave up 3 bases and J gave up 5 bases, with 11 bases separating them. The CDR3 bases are TGTGCCAGTAGTATGCAGGGGCTCCACGAGCAGTACTTC. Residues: CASSMQGLHEQYF.

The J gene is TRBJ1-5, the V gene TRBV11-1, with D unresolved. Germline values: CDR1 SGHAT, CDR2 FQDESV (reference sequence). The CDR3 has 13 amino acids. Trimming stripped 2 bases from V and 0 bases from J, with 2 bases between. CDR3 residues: CASSLNSNQPQHF. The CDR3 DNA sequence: TGTGCCAGCAGCTTAAATAGCAATCAGCCCCAGCATTTT.

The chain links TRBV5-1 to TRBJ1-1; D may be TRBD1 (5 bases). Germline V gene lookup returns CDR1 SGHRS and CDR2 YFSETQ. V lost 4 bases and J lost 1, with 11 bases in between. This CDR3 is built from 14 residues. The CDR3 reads CASSMTATNTEAFF. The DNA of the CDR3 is TGCGCCAGCAGCATGACAGCCACGAACACTGAAGCTTTCTTT.

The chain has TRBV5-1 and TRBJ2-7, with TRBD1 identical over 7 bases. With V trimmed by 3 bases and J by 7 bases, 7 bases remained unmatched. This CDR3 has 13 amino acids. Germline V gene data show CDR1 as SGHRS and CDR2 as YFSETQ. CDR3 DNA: TGCGCCAGCAGCTGGGAGACAGGGTTGGAGCAGTACTTC. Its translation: CASSWETGLEQYF.

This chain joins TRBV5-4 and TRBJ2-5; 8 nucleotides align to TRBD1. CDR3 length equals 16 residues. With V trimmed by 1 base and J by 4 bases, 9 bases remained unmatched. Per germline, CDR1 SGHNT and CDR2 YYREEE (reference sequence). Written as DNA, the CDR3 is TGTGCCAGCAGCTTGATCACAGGGGGTCGGGGAGAGACCCAGTACTTC. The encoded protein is CASSLITGGRGETQYF. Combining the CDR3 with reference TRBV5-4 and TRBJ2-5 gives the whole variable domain ETGVTQSPTHLIKTRGQQVTLRCSSQSGHNTVSWYQQALGQGPQFIFQYYREEENGRGNFPPRFSGLQFPNYSSELNVNALELDDSALYLCASSLITGGRGETQYFGPGTRLLVL.

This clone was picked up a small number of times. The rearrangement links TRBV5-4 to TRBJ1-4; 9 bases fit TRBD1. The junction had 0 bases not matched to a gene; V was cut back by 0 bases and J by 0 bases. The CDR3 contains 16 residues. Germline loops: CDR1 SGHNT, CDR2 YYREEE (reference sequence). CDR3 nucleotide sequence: TGTGCCAGCAGCTTGGGGACAGGGGCAACTAATGAAAAACTGTTTTTT. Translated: CASSLGTGATNEKLFF.

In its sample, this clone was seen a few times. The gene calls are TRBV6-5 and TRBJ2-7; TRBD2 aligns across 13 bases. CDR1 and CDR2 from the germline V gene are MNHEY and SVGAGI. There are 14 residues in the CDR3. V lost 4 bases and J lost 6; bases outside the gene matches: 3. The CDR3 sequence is CASSLLAGGFEQYF. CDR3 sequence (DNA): TGTGCCAGCAGTTTACTAGCGGGAGGGTTCGAGCAGTACTTC.

CDR3 nucleotide sequence: TGTGCCAGCAGAAGTTCGAGGCACGGGGAGCTGTTTTTT. Translated: CASRSSRHGELFF. V gene TRBV5-4 combines with J gene TRBJ2-2, with D unclear. Germline-derived CDR1 and CDR2 are SGHNT and YYREEE (reference sequence). This CDR3 spans 13 amino acids. V gave up 5 bases and J gave up 7 bases, with 12 bases separating them.

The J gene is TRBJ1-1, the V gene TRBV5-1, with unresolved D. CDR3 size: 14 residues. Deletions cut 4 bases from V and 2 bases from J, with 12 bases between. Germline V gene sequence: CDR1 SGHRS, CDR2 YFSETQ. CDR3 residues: CASSPEGRNTEAFF. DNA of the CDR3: TGCGCCAGCAGCCCCGAGGGCAGAAACACTGAAGCTTTCTTT.

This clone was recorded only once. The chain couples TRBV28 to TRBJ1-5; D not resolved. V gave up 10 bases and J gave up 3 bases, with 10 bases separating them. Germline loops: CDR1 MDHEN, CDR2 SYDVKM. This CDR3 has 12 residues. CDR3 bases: TGTGCCACCGCCCAAGTCAATCAGCCCCAGCATTTT. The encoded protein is CATAQVNQPQHF.

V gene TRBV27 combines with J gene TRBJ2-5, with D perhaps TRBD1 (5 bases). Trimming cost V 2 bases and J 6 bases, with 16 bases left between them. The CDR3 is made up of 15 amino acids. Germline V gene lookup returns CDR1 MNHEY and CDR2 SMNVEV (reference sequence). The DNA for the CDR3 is TGTGCCAGCAGTTTAGGGCAGGGATTTGTACAGACCCAGTACTTC. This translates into CASSLGQGFVQTQYF.

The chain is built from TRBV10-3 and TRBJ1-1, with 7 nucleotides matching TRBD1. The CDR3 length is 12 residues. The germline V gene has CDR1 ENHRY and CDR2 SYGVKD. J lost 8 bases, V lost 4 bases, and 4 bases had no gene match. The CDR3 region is CAISVQGKEAFF. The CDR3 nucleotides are TGTGCCATCAGTGTACAGGGGAAAGAAGCTTTCTTT.

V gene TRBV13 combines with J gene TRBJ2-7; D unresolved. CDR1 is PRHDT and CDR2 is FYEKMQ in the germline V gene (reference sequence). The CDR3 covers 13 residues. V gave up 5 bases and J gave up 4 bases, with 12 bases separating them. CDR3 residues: CASSPPFAYEQYF. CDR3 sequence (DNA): TGTGCCAGCAGCCCACCGTTCGCTTACGAGCAGTACTTC.

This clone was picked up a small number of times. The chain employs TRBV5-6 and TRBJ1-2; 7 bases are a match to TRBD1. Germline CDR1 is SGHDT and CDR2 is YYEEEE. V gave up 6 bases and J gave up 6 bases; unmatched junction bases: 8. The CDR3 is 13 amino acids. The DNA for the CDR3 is TGTGCCAGCATCCTCACAGGGGCAAATGGCTACACCTTC. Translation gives CASILTGANGYTF.

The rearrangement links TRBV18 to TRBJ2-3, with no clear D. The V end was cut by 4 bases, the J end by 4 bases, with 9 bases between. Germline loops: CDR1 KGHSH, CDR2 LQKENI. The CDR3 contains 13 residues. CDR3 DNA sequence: TGTGCCAGCTCACGAACGGGCCCAGATACGCAGTATTTT. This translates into CASSRTGPDTQYF.

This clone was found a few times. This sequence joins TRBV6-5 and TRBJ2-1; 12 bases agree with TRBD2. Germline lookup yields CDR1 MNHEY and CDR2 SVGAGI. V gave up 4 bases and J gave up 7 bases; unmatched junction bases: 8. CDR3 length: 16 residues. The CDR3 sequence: CASSSPGLAGVNEQFF. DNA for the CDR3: TGTGCCAGCAGTTCCCCGGGACTAGCGGGTGTGAATGAGCAGTTCTTC.